This entry lists 29 T cell receptor beta chains sequenced from one sample in a study of regulatory T cells in long-lasting Graves disease. Construction of TCR beta libraries relied on iRepertoire HTBI primers and on Arm-PCR targeting CDR3 regions. TCRdb itself ran the multiplex PCR reads through MiXCR, one entry per CDR3 protein. The sample lists over 500,000 distinct CDR3 sequences; more than 15% were seen once. Time point specified: newly diagnosed GD, antithyroid drugs for less than 3 months. PBMC RNA served as the TCR library source. These data are also associated with another study on T cells in Graves' hyperthyroidism and ophthalmopathy.

This sample comprised peripheral blood mononuclear cells (PBMCs), obtained at new diagnosis, from a patient treated with antithyroid drugs. These receptors were collected from a man between 18 and 29 years old with Graves disease.

The chain uses TRBV7-9 and TRBJ1-2; D unresolved. Deletions cut 2 bases from V and 0 bases from J, with 4 bases between. The CDR3 loop spans 13 amino acids. CDR1 is SEHNR and CDR2 is FQNEAQ in the germline V gene (reference sequence). The CDR3 coding sequence is TGTGCCAGCAGCTTACCCCCTAACTATGGCTACACCTTC. This translates into CASSLPPNYGYTF.

This clonotype was seen many times. CDR3 residues: CASSQLPRTGDYTDTQYF. As DNA, the CDR3 is TGTGCCAGCAGCCAGCTTCCTCGGACAGGGGACTACACAGATACGCAGTATTTT. V and J are TRBV4-2 and TRBJ2-3, with 9 bases matching TRBD1. The length of the CDR3 is 18 residues. Germline assignment: CDR1 LGHNA and CDR2 YNFKEQ. V lost 3 bases, J lost 2 bases, and 12 bases stayed unmatched.

This clonotype was seen at least ten times. CDR3 loop: CASSLDGQAGVEQYF. For the CDR3, the DNA is TGTGCCAGCAGTTTAGATGGACAGGCGGGGGTCGAGCAGTACTTC. The chain uses TRBV12-3 or TRBV12-4 and TRBJ2-7; D is tentatively TRBD1 or TRBD2 (7 bases each). CDR3 length: 15 amino acids. V was trimmed by 1 base and J by 6 bases, leaving 16 bases between them.

This clonotype was detected a few times. The chain has TRBV2 and TRBJ1-2; weak D call: TRBD1 (5 bases). Trimming removed 5 bases at V and 7 bases at J, with 14 bases between. The CDR3 is 13 residues long. The germline V gene encodes CDR1 SNHLY and CDR2 FYNNEI. In DNA form, the CDR3 reads TGTGCCAGCAGTACTGGGACGGGACCTGGCTACACCTTC. Residues: CASSTGTGPGYTF.

In this sample, this clonotype turned up many times. The chain joins TRBV5-1 to TRBJ2-7; 8 nucleotides align to TRBD2. This CDR3 comprises 16 residues. J lost 3 bases, V lost 1 base, and 9 bases had no gene match. Germline V gene lookup returns CDR1 SGHRS and CDR2 YFSETQ. The chain's CDR3 is CASSLWGAGDLYEQYF. The CDR3 coding sequence is TGCGCCAGCAGCTTGTGGGGAGCGGGAGACCTCTACGAGCAGTACTTC.

The rearrangement joins TRBV10-3 to TRBJ2-3, with 10 bases identical to TRBD2. In germline, CDR1 is ENHRY, CDR2 SYGVKD. The CDR3 covers 16 residues. V trimming: 3 bases; J trimming: 5 bases; junction bases outside the gene matches: 8. The CDR3 nucleotides are TGTGCCATCAGTGAAGTGGCTAGCGGGAGTCTAGATACGCAGTATTTT. Translating gives CAISEVASGSLDTQYF.

This clonotype was counted only a few times. This chain uses TRBV20-1 with TRBJ2-3; 12 positions agree with TRBD2. J gave up 8 bases and V 6 bases, and 6 bases lay outside the gene matches. Germline-derived CDR1 and CDR2 are DFQATT and SNEGSKA (reference sequence). The CDR3 runs 13 residues. CDR3 amino acids: CSARLAGVSTQYF. In DNA, the CDR3 is TGCAGTGCACGACTAGCGGGAGTATCTACGCAGTATTTT.

This clonotype was detected many times. CDR3 DNA sequence: TGCGCCAGCAGCTTAACGGACTTGCGGGGAGATACGCAGTATTTT. It translates to CASSLTDLRGDTQYF. This chain links TRBV5-1 with TRBJ2-3, with D maybe TRBD2 (6 bases). Between the trimmed V and J ends, which lost 2 bases and 5 bases, there was a span of 15 bases. The length of the CDR3 is 15 residues. Looked up from germline, CDR1 is SGHRS and CDR2 is YFSETQ.

This clonotype was detected ten times or more. The rearrangement uses TRBV28 and TRBJ2-3; no reliable D call. V gave up 6 bases and J gave up 4 bases, with 11 bases separating them. Germline loops: CDR1 MDHEN, CDR2 SYDVKM. This CDR3 comprises 13 residues. CDR3 bases: TGTGCCAGCAGGGGCCAGATGGCAGATACGCAGTATTTT. It codes for CASRGQMADTQYF. Together with reference TRBV28 and TRBJ2-3, the CDR3 gives the full variable domain: DVKVTQSSRYLVKRTGEKVFLECVQDMDHENMFWYRQDPGLGLRLIYFSYDVKMKEKGDIPEGYSVSREKKERFSLILESASTNQTSMYLCASRGQMADTQYFGPGTRLTVL.

The table lists this clonotype with many counts. V gene TRBV12-3 or TRBV12-4 combines with J gene TRBJ2-7; TRBD1 matches 7 bases. V lost 4 bases to trimming and J lost 4 bases; unmatched junction nucleotides: 7. This CDR3 has 14 residues. This CDR3 reads CASSSGQSLYEQYF. CDR3 nucleotide sequence: TGTGCCAGCAGTTCGGGACAGAGCTTATACGAGCAGTACTTC.

This clonotype was seen a handful of times. The chain is built from TRBV20-1 and TRBJ2-7, with 8 bases lining up with TRBD2. Germline V gene data show CDR1 as DFQATT and CDR2 as SNEGSKA (reference sequence). This CDR3 has 14 amino acids. V shed 0 bases, J shed 2 bases, and the junction held 3 bases outside the gene matches. CDR3 in DNA: TGCAGTGCTAGAGATGGTAGCGGGACCTACGAGCAGTACTTC. This translates into CSARDGSGTYEQYF.

This clonotype was seen ten or more times. This chain connects TRBV7-2 to TRBJ2-2, with D uncertain. The CDR3 runs to 15 residues. The germline gives CDR1 SGHTA, CDR2 FQGNSA. V was cut by 2 bases and J by 5 bases, with 12 bases left in between. The CDR3 here is CASSLSVRRTGELFF. The DNA of the CDR3 is TGTGCCAGCAGCTTATCGGTCCGAAGGACCGGGGAGCTGTTTTTT. Supplemented by reference TRBV7-2 and TRBJ2-2, the full variable domain reads GAGVSQSPSNKVTEKGKDVELRCDPISGHTALYWYRQSLGQGLEFLIYFQGNSAPDKSGLPSDRFSAERTGGSVSTLTIQRTQQEDSAVYLCASSLSVRRTGELFFGEGSRLTVL.

This clonotype was seen more than once but under ten times. V usage is TRBV28 and J usage is TRBJ1-2; a possible D gene is TRBD1 (6 bases). The CDR3 is 13 amino acids. Germline CDR1 is MDHEN and CDR2 is SYDVKM. The V gene lost 5 bases and the J gene lost 5 bases, with 12 bases spanning the gap. The CDR3 nucleotides read TGTGCCAGCAGTCTACAGGGATTTTATGGCTACACCTTC. Translation: CASSLQGFYGYTF.

This chain connects TRBV3-1 to TRBJ1-6, with 7 bases that match TRBD1. Germline V gives CDR1 LGHDT, CDR2 YNNKEL (reference sequence). With 0 bases clipped from V and 9 bases from J, the junction kept 11 bases outside the gene matches. The CDR3 has 17 amino acids. In DNA, the CDR3 is TGTGCCAGCAGCCAAGATCCGGACAGGTCTTTACGTTCACCCCTCCACTTT. It specifies CASSQDPDRSLRSPLHF.

This clonotype was seen a handful of times. The chain recombines TRBV6-2 or TRBV6-3 with TRBJ2-1; D is possibly TRBD2 (5 bases). The last part of the DNA fits TRBJ2-5 better; the J call may be wrong. The CDR3 covers 15 residues. Germline V gives CDR1 MNHEY, CDR2 SVGEGT. The CDR3 loop is CASSYSLALQETQYF. CDR3 nucleotide sequence: TGTGCCAGCAGTTACTCGCTAGCACTTCAAGAGACCCAGTACTTC.

This clonotype was observed at least ten times. The rearrangement joins TRBV28 to TRBJ2-7; TRBD2 matches at 9 bases. Germline V CDR1 and CDR2: MDHEN, SYDVKM. The ends lost 1 base at V and 4 bases at J; junction bases unmatched: 8. This CDR3 has 16 residues. The CDR3 reads CASSLYGTSGFYEQYF. CDR3 coding DNA: TGTGCCAGCAGTTTATACGGCACTAGCGGGTTTTACGAGCAGTACTTC.

This clonotype was found a few times. The CDR3 DNA sequence: TGTGCCAGCAGCTACAGGCGCTCTGGGGCCAACGTCCTGACTTTC. Encoded protein: CASSYRRSGANVLTF. The chain uses TRBV5-6 and TRBJ2-6, with D possibly TRBD1 on 5 matching bases. Germline lookup yields CDR1 SGHDT and CDR2 YYEEEE. Trimming pared 3 bases from V and 0 bases from J, leaving 7 bases between. CDR3 length: 15 residues.

In this sample, this clonotype turned up a few times. The CDR3 does not close with the conserved phenylalanine or tryptophan, likely indicating a read error. The V call is TRBV7-3, the J call TRBJ1-1; the match to TRBD1 covers 7 bases. Germline-derived CDR1 and CDR2 are SGHTA and FQGTGA. The CDR3 covers 14 residues. Trimming cost V 5 bases and J 4 bases; bases outside gene matches: 7. CDR3 DNA: TGTGCCAGCAGCCAGGGGGGGGAAGGCACTGAAGCTTTCCTT. Residues: CASSQGGEGTEAFL.

This clonotype was seen only once. The CDR3 nucleotides are TGCAGCGTGGCAGGCCGGGACAGCAGTAATGAAAAACTGTTTTTT. Its translation is CSVAGRDSSNEKLFF. J is TRBJ1-4 and V is TRBV29-1, with 7 bases matching TRBD1. CDR3 size: 15 residues. With V trimmed by 6 bases and J by 4 bases, 11 bases remained unmatched. Germline V lookup: CDR1 SQVTM, CDR2 ANQGSEA.

Ten or more counts support this clonotype. Possible read error: a much larger clone is one base away. V gene TRBV7-9 combines with J gene TRBJ2-7; maybe TRBD1 (6 bases). From germline, CDR1 is SEHNR and CDR2 FQNEAQ (reference sequence). Trimming stripped 5 bases from V and 6 bases from J, with 8 bases between. The CDR3 contains 11 residues. The CDR3 sequence is CASSKGGEQYF. In DNA, the CDR3 is TGTGCCAGCAGCAAAGGGGGCGAGCAGTACTTC.

This clonotype was seen repeatedly, ten times or more. The chain carries TRBV6-1 and TRBJ2-7; D gene ambiguous. The ends were cut back, 2 bases at V and 2 bases at J, with 13 bases in the middle. The CDR3 is 15 amino acids. Germline V gives CDR1 MNHNS, CDR2 SASEGT. CDR3 in amino acids: CASSELGIGAYEQYF. The CDR3 DNA is TGTGCCAGCAGTGAACTTGGTATTGGGGCCTACGAGCAGTACTTC.

The rearrangement links TRBV12-3 or TRBV12-4 to TRBJ1-6; D is unclear. The CDR3 runs to 12 residues. The V end lost 5 bases, the J end lost 11 bases, and 10 bases lay between the germline ends. The CDR3 loop is CASSLHRAPLHF. As DNA, the CDR3 is TGTGCCAGCAGTCTCCACAGAGCACCCCTCCACTTT.

This clonotype was counted at least ten times. This chain joins TRBV30 and TRBJ2-7, with 8 bases identical to TRBD2. Germline V gene lookup returns CDR1 GTSNPN and CDR2 SVGIG (reference sequence). The CDR3 has 13 amino acids. The V gene end was trimmed by 3 bases and the J gene end by 2 bases; junction bases not matched to a gene: 3. CDR3 DNA sequence: TGTGCCTGGAGCGGGGGGGGCCCCTACGAGCAGTACTTC. It specifies CAWSGGGPYEQYF.

In its sample, this clonotype was seen many times. For the CDR3, the DNA is TGTGCCAGCAGCTTAGGGACTACCAGCACAGATACGCAGTATTTT. Its translation: CASSLGTTSTDTQYF. This chain links TRBV11-2 with TRBJ2-3; maybe TRBD2 (6 bases). CDR1 is SGHAT, CDR2 FQNNGV, per germline. The CDR3 contains 15 residues. Between the trimmed V and J ends, which lost 1 base and 0 bases, there was a span of 8 bases. The full variable domain, rest sourced from reference TRBV11-2 and TRBJ2-3, is EAGVAQSPRYKIIEKRQSVAFWCNPISGHATLYWYQQILGQGPKLLIQFQNNGVVDDSQLPKDRFSAERLKGVDSTLKIQPAKLEDSAVYLCASSLGTTSTDTQYFGPGTRLTVL.

The chain couples TRBV29-1 to TRBJ1-1, with D tentatively TRBD1 (5 bases). V lost 3 bases and J 3 bases, leaving 8 bases between the germline ends. The CDR3 runs to 12 residues. In germline, CDR1 is SQVTM, CDR2 ANQGSEA. CDR3 region: CSVDRGDTEAFF. CDR3 DNA: TGCAGCGTTGACAGAGGGGACACTGAAGCTTTCTTT.

This clonotype was seen only a few times. This rearrangement joins TRBV10-2 to TRBJ2-7; D perhaps matches TRBD1 (6 bases). The CDR3 is 13 residues long. Trimming cost V 8 bases and J 2 bases, with 13 bases left between them. The germline V gene encodes CDR1 WSHSY and CDR2 SAAADI. The CDR3 nucleotides are TGCGCCAGCTGGGGGCTATCGACCTACGAGCAGTACTTC. It encodes CASWGLSTYEQYF.

This chain links TRBV19 with TRBJ2-7, with TRBD2 matching over 7 bases. The CDR3 is 14 residues long. V lost 4 bases and J lost 4; bases outside the gene matches: 7. Germline V gene sequence: CDR1 LNHDA, CDR2 SQIVND (reference sequence). Here the CDR3 DNA reads TGTGCCAGTAGTAACACGGGAGGATCGTACGAGCAGTACTTC. Encoded protein: CASSNTGGSYEQYF.

J is TRBJ2-1 and V is TRBV19; 7 positions match TRBD2. V was clipped by 5 bases and J by 9 bases; unmatched bases: 7. The CDR3 is made up of 13 amino acids. CDR1 is LNHDA, CDR2 SQIVND, per germline (reference sequence). The CDR3 region is CASSSVAGGEQFF. The CDR3 DNA is TGTGCCAGTAGTTCGGTAGCGGGCGGTGAGCAGTTCTTC.

This clonotype was counted only a few times. The J gene is TRBJ2-2, the V gene TRBV20-1; 10 bases map to TRBD2. The germline V gene encodes CDR1 DFQATT and CDR2 SNEGSKA (reference sequence). V lost 1 base, J lost 5 bases, and 13 bases stayed unmatched. The CDR3 covers 18 residues. The CDR3 DNA follows: TGCAGTGCTAGAGGATTCGGGGCTAGCGGGAGTTATACCGGGGAGCTGTTTTTT. Its protein is CSARGFGASGSYTGELFF.